This TCR beta chain was retrieved from a study of blood T cells in healthy people across ages (dated by TCRdb to the mid-2010s). Regarding the research as a whole: In model experiments, template switching captured about one uniquely barcoded TCR beta cDNA molecule for every two T cells. For two donors (one aged 18 to 30 and one aged 80 or older), the study analyzed two additional independent replicas of 1 million unique cDNA reads from the same blood draw. Donors were grouped into four age groups: young (average 16 years), middle-aged (about 38), aged (62) and long-lived (around 80). Using deep sequencing normalized with unique cDNA molecular identifiers, the study measured how TCR beta repertoire diversity changes with age. Broader findings and caveats from the paper: The long-lived group showed more naive CD4+ T cells, fewer expanded clones and increased TCR diversity than the aged group, suggesting age selection. Since profiling was done on bulk unsorted PBMCs, naive and antigen-experienced compartments could not be conclusively compared. A strong correlation was found between observed TCR beta diversity and the percentage of naive T cells measured by flow cytometry. Donor CMV infection status was unknown, potentially confounding age-related changes in expanded clonotypes. Estimates of total diversity based on one million sequenced T cells were considered lower bounds and underestimates. As age increased, observed TCR beta diversity per million T cells dropped in a roughly linear way, and a significant reduction was already evident by age approximately 40.

The CDR3 covers 16 residues, taking in both the cysteine and the phenylalanine. Kept here is only the CDR3 DNA, which spans 48 bases and is read in frame from base 1. CDR1 and CDR2 were assigned from the germline V gene as LGHNA and YNFKEQ. The donors were some 36 Caucasian individuals from Russia, aged roughly 6 to 100 years, who were systemically healthy. Each donor gave 8 to 10 milliliters of peripheral blood, collected into EDTA-treated Vacutainer tubes. PBMCs were isolated by Ficoll-Paque density-gradient centrifugation, with at least 6 million obtained per sample. Total RNA was extracted from PBMCs with Trizol reagent, with at least 5 micrograms obtained per sample. The percentages of naive CD45RAhigh/CD27high T cells were determined by flow cytometry on a PBMC aliquot from every donor. Libraries came from 5' RACE. Sequencing instrument: Illumina HiSeq 2500. A second PCR of roughly 7 to 11 cycles was performed with a sample-barcoded 5' primer and a J-beta primer mix. Each TCR beta cDNA molecule received a unique molecular identifier from a template-switch 5' adaptor carrying 12 random nucleotides. At least 2.5 million CDR3-containing paired-end reads were obtained from each sample. First-strand cDNA was synthesized from all RNA with the Mint cDNA synthesis kit, primed by a TRBC-specific oligonucleotide. Following uracil-DNA glycosylase treatment, all cDNA underwent a first 18-cycle PCR with the universal primers M1SS and BC2_uni_R. Per the authors' processing: For normalization, 1 million high-quality reads, each with a distinct molecular identifier, were randomly selected from each sample. Reads sharing molecular identifiers were discarded rather than binned into consensus sequences. MiTCR, set to a Q25 quality threshold and the strictest error-elimination algorithm, was used for CDR3 identification, clonotype clustering and error correction. A nonparametric unseen species model with Euler transformation was used to estimate a lower bound on total TCR beta diversity. Through fastp at Q25 and MiXCR, TCRdb rebuilt clones from the public reads, retaining in-frame beta chains. Each CDR3 protein gets just one entry, which takes the most common genes and DNA from the rows behind it. TCRdb, not the authors, supplied the V and J calls. The sample table contains under 1,100,000 distinct CDR3 sequences; only one count was recorded for 25% of them. The ten largest account for 0.75% of the sample.

On this clonotype itself: What this receptor recognizes is not known. One end of the junction varies from germline; a read error may be responsible.

The same specimen was also included in a second study, on T cells of mothers and their children. The second paper further reports: Donors were nine systemically healthy Caucasian individuals: three mothers and their six children. cDNA synthesis used all of the extracted RNA, with roughly 1.5 ug of RNA in each 15 ul reaction. Sample barcodes and 2-4 random nucleotides were added via the M1S primer in the second PCR. Each mother yielded over 8.5 million TCR beta CDR3 reads and each child roughly 3.1 million reads. In both related and unrelated pairs, thymic selection shapes the output of TCR recombination in a similar way, with inherited differences having only a minor effect. Normalized repertoire overlap was always slightly but never significantly higher in related than unrelated mother-child pairs. No persistent microchimeric T cell clones were found, with a detection sensitivity of approximately 95 clones per million clonotypes. To look for features that set related mother-child pairs apart from unrelated individuals, the researchers ran deep NGS to compare the TCR beta repertoires of mothers and children. The mean age was around 40 +/- 4 years for the mothers and approximately 11 +/- 4 years for the children. Libraries were sequenced on Illumina HiSeq 2000 with 100+100 nt paired-end reads after adapter ligation with NEBNext reagents. To avoid cross-contamination, the mother libraries and the child libraries were prepared a month apart and sequenced in separate runs. For each donor, somewhere between 500,000 and 2,000,000 distinct TCR beta clonotypes were identified. Naive TCR beta clonotypes were estimated from low-frequency clonotypes matched to each donor's FACS-determined naive share, without sorting.

The receptor chain draws on TRBV4-2 and TRBJ2-1, and 10 bases in between align with TRBD1. This TCR derives from a girl between 2 and 10 years old in good health. The material sequenced was blood. The CDR3 protein: CASGQGRDRGGNEQFF. The nucleotide sequence reads TGTGCCAGCGGCCAAGGGCGGGACAGGGGAGGTAATGAGCAGTTCTTC.